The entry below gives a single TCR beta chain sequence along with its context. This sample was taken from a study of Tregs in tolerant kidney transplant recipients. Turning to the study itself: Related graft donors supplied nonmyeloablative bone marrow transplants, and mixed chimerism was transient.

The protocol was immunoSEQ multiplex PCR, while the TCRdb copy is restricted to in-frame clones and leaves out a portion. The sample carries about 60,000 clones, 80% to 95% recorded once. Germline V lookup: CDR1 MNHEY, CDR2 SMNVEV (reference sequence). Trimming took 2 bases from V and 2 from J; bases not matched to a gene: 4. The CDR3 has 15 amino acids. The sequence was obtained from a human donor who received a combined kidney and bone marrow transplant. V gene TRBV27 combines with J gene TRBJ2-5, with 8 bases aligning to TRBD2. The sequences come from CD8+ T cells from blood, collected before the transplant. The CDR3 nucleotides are TGTGCCAGCAGTTTACGCCAGCGGGGGCAAGAGACCCAGTACTTC. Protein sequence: CASSLRQRGQETQYF.